This TCR beta chain comes out of a study of blood T cells in healthy people across ages. The table lists this clonotype with a few counts. Sample-barcoded 5' priming and a J-beta primer mix drove a second PCR of roughly 7 to 11 cycles. Via MiXCR, TCRdb re-called the 5' RACE reads, giving one row per CDR3 protein. This sample has 1.5 million to 2 million distinct CDR3 sequences, with around half found just once. Those donating, healthy Caucasian individuals from Russia, were aged about 6 to 90. Trimming removed 2 bases from V and 5 bases from J, with 4 bases in between. This CDR3 spans 12 amino acids. Germline CDR1 is MNHEY and CDR2 is SVGEGT.

The source of this sequence is a woman aged 40 to 50 in good health. Source material: blood. This rearrangement joins TRBV6-2 or TRBV6-3 to TRBJ2-4; D uncertain. CDR3 coding DNA: TGTGCCAGCAGTTACGACGAAAACATTCAGTACTTC. This translates into CASSYDENIQYF.